This T cell receptor beta chain was retrieved from a study of T cells after yellow fever vaccination. The study, taken as a whole, reports: Researchers noted that a small share of clonotypes showed up in both CD4 and CD8 compartments. Reappearance after the booster was seen for most primary-vaccination clones, at more than 95% CD4 and 75% to 90% CD8. High-abundance clonotypes from the bulk population could contaminate FACS-sorted repertoires.

The CDR3 loop spans 13 amino acids. Germline V gene sequence: CDR1 MNHEY, CDR2 SMNVEV (reference sequence). Production of TCR cDNA was by 5'RACE template switching, which also added a universal primer site and UMIs. TCRdb recomputed calls from the 5' RACE reads with MiXCR, one row per CDR3 protein. The table shows around 350,000 distinct CDR3 sequences, with around a tenth occurring only once. In its sample, this clonotype was seen a few times. The antigen is undetermined. The junction shows a germline mismatch at one end, possibly a read error. This material consisted of PBMCs, taken on the day of the first yellow fever vaccination. This sequence originates from a young man who received the YFV17D yellow fever vaccine. This sequence joins TRBV27 and TRBJ2-7; D is unclear. The DNA for the CDR3 is TGTGCCAGCAGCCTTAAGACCTCCCACGAGCAGTACTTC. Encoded protein: CASSLKTSHEQYF.